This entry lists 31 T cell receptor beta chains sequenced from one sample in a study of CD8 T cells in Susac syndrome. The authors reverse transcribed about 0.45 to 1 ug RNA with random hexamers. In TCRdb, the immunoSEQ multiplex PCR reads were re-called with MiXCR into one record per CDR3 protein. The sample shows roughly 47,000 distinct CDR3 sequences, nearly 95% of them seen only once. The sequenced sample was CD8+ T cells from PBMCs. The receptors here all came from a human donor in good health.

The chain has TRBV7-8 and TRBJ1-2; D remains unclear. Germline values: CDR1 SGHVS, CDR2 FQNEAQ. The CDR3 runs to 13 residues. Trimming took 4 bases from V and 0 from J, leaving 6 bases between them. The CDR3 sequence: CASSSETNYGYTF. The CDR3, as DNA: TGTGCCAGCAGCTCGGAGACTAACTATGGCTACACCTTC. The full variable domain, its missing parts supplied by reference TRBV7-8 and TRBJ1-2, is GAGVSQSPRYKVAKRGQDVALRCDPISGHVSLFWYQQALGQGPEFLTYFQNEAQLDKSGLPSDRFFAERPEGSVSTLKIQRTQQEDSAVYLCASSSETNYGYTFGSGTRLTVV.

The CDR3 is CSVLDRGSYEQYF. In nucleotides, the CDR3 is TGCAGCGTTCTAGACAGGGGCTCCTACGAGCAGTACTTC. The rearrangement uses TRBV29-1 and TRBJ2-7, with 8 nucleotides matching TRBD1. This CDR3 is 13 amino acids long. From germline, CDR1 is SQVTM and CDR2 ANQGSEA. V was clipped by 5 bases and J by 0 bases; unmatched bases: 3.

This chain's CDR3 is CASSQTVAGGPGEQYF. DNA of the CDR3: TGCGCCAGCAGCCAGACCGTAGCGGGAGGGCCGGGTGAGCAGTACTTC. The V gene is TRBV4-1, the J gene TRBJ2-7, with 11 bases identical to TRBD2. The CDR3 covers 16 residues. The V segment lost 3 bases and the J segment 7 bases; nucleotides outside the gene matches: 11. CDR1 is MGHRA and CDR2 is YSYEKL in the germline V gene.

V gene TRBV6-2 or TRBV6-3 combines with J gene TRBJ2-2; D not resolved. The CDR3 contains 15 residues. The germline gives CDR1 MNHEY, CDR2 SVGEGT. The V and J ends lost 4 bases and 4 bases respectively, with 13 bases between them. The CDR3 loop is CASSFLAERTGELFF. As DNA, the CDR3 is TGTGCCAGCAGTTTCCTTGCGGAACGCACCGGGGAGCTGTTTTTT.

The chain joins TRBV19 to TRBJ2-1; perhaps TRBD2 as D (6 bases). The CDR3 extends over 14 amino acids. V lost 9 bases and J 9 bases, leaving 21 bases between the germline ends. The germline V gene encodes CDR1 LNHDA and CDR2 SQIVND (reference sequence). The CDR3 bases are TGTGCCAGCCTGGGGGGTGCGGGTGGGGCTGAGCAGTTCTTC. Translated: CASLGGAGGAEQFF.

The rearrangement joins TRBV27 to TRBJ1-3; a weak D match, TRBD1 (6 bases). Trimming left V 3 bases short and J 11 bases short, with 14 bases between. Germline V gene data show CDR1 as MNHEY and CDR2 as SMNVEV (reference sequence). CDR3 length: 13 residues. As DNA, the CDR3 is TGTGCCAGCAGTTTCGGACAGCCGCCACCCATATATTTT. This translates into CASSFGQPPPIYF.

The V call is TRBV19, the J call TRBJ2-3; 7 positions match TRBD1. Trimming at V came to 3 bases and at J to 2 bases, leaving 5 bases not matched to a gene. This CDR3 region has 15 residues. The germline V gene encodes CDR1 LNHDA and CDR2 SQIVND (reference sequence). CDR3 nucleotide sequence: TGTGCCAGTAGTATCACAGGGGTCTCCACAGATACGCAGTATTTT. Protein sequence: CASSITGVSTDTQYF.

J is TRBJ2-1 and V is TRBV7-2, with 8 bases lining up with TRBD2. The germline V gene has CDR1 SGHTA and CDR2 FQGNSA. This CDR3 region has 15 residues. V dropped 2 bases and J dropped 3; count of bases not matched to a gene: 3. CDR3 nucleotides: TGTGCCAGCAGCTTACGACTAGCGAGCTACAATGAGCAGTTCTTC. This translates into CASSLRLASYNEQFF. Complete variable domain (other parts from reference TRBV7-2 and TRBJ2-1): GAGVSQSPSNKVTEKGKDVELRCDPISGHTALYWYRQSLGQGLEFLIYFQGNSAPDKSGLPSDRFSAERTGGSVSTLTIQRTQQEDSAVYLCASSLRLASYNEQFFGPGTRLTVL.

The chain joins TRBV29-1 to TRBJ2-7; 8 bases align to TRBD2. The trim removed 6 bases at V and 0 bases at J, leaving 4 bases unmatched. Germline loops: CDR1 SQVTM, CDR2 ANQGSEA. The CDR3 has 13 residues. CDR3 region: CSVTGTSSYEQYF. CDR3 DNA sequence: TGCAGCGTGACCGGGACTAGCTCCTACGAGCAGTACTTC.

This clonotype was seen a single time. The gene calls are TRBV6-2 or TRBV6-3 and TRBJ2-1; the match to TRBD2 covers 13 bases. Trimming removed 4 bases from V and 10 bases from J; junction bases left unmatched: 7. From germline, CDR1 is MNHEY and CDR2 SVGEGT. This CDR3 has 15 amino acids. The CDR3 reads CASSSGLAGWKEQFF. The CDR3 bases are TGTGCCAGCAGTTCGGGACTAGCGGGATGGAAGGAGCAGTTCTTC.

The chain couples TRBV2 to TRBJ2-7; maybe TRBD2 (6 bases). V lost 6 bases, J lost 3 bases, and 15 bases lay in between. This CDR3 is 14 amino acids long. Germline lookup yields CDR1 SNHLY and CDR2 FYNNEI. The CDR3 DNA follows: TGTGCCAGCAGCATCTCTAGCGTAGGCTACGAGCAGTACTTC. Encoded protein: CASSISSVGYEQYF.

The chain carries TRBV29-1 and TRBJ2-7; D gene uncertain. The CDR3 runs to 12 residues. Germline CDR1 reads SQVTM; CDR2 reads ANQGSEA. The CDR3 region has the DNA TGCCGCCTCGTCTCGGAAAACTACGAGCAGTACTTC. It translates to CRLVSENYEQYF.

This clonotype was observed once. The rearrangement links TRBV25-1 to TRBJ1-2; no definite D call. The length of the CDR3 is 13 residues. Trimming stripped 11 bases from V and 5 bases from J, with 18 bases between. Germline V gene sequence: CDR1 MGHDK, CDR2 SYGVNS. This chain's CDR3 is CAAIGPPRYGYTF. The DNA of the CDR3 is TGTGCCGCGATCGGACCCCCGAGGTATGGCTACACCTTC.

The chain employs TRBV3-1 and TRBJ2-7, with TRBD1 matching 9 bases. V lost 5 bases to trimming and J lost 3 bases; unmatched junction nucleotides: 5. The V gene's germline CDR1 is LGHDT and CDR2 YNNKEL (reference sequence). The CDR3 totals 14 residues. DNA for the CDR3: TGTGCCAGCAGCGCCGGGACAGGGAGCTACGAGCAGTACTTC. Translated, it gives CASSAGTGSYEQYF.

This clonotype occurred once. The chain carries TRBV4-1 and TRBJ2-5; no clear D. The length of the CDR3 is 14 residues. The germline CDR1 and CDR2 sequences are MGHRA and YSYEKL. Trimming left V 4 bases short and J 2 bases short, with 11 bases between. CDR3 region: CASSPAYNQETQYF. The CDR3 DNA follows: TGCGCCAGCAGCCCTGCGTACAATCAAGAGACCCAGTACTTC.

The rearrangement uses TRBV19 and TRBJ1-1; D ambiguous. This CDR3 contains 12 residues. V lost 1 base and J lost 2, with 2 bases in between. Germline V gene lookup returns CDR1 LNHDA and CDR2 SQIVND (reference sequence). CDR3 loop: CASSIGNTEAFF. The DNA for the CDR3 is TGTGCCAGTAGTATAGGCAACACTGAAGCTTTCTTT.

In nucleotides, the CDR3 is TGCGCCAGCAGTCTGACAGGGGGCCCCACTGAAGCTTTCTTT. Amino acids: CASSLTGGPTEAFF. The gene calls are TRBV4-1 and TRBJ1-1; 10 positions match TRBD1. CDR1 and CDR2 (germline): MGHRA, YSYEKL. The J segment lost 4 bases and the V segment lost 6 bases, leaving 5 bases of the junction unmatched. The length of the CDR3 is 14 residues.

In DNA, the CDR3 is TGTGCCAGCACCTACTCCGTAAGGACAGAAACTACCTGGGACTATGGCTACACCTTC. It translates to CASTYSVRTETTWDYGYTF. The gene calls are TRBV5-6 and TRBJ1-2; TRBD1 is a possible D gene (6 bases). The CDR3 contains 19 residues. Germline V gene sequence: CDR1 SGHDT, CDR2 YYEEEE. Trimming took 6 bases from V and 3 from J, leaving 30 bases between them.

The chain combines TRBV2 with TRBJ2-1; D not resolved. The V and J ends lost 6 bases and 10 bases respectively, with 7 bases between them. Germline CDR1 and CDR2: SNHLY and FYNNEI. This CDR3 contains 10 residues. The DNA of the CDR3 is TGTGCCAGCAGAACGGTGGAGCAGTTCTTC. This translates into CASRTVEQFF.

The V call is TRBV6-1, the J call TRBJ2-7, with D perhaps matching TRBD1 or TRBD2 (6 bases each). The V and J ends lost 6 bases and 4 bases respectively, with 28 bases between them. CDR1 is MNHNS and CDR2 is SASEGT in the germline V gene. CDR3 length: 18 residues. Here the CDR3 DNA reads TGTGCCAGCAGCACGGGGGCTAGGGGCCCCCCACTTGGGTACGAGCAGTACTTC. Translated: CASSTGARGPPLGYEQYF.

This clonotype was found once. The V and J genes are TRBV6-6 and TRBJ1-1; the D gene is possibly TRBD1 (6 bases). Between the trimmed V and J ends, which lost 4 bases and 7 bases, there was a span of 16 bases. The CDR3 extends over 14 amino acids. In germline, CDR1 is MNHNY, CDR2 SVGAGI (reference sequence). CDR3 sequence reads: CASSFGGAVNEAFF. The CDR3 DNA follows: TGTGCCAGCAGTTTTGGGGGCGCGGTTAATGAAGCTTTCTTT.

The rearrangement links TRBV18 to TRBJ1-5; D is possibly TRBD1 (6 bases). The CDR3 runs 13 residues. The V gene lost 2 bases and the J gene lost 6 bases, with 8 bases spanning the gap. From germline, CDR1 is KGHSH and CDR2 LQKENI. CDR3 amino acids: CASSPGGSQPQHF. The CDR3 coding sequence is TGTGCCAGCTCACCAGGGGGCTCTCAGCCCCAGCATTTT. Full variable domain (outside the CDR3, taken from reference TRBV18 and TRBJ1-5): NAGVMQNPRHLVRRRGQEARLRCSPMKGHSHVYWYRQLPEEGLKFMVYLQKENIIDESGMPKERFSAEFPKEGPSILRIQQVVRGDSAAYFCASSPGGSQPQHFGDGTRLSIL.

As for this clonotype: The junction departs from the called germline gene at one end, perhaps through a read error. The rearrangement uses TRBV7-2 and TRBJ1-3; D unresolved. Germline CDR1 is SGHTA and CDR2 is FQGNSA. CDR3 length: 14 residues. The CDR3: CASSLGGPGHTIYF. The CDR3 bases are TGTGCCAGCAGCTTAGGGGGTCCTGGACACACCATATATTTT. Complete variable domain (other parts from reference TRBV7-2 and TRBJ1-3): GAGVSQSPSNKVTEKGKDVELRCDPISGHTALYWYRQSLGQGLEFLIYFQGNSAPDKSGLPSDRFSAERTGGSVSTLTIQRTQQEDSAVYLCASSLGGPGHTIYFGEGSWLTVV.

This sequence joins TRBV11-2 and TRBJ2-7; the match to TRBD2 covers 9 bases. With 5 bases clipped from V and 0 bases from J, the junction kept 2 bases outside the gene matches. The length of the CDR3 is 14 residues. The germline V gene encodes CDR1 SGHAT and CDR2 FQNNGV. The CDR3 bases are TGTGCCAGCAGCGAGACTAGCGGCTCCTACGAGCAGTACTTC. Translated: CASSETSGSYEQYF. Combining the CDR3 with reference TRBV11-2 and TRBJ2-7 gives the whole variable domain EAGVAQSPRYKIIEKRQSVAFWCNPISGHATLYWYQQILGQGPKLLIQFQNNGVVDDSQLPKDRFSAERLKGVDSTLKIQPAKLEDSAVYLCASSETSGSYEQYFGPGTRLTVT.

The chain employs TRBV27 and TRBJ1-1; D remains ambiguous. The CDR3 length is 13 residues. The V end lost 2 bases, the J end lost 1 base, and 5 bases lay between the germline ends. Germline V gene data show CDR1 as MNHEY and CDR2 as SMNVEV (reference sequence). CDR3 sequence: CASSLEGNTEAFF. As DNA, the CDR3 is TGTGCCAGCAGTTTAGAAGGGAACACTGAAGCTTTCTTT.

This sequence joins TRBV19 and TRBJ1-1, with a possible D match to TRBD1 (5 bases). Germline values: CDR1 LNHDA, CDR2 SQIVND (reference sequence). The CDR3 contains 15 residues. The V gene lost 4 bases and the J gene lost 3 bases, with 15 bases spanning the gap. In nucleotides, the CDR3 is TGTGCCAGTAGTACCAGAAGAGGGGTAGACACTGAAGCTTTCTTT. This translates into CASSTRRGVDTEAFF. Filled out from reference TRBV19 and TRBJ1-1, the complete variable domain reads DGGITQSPKYLFRKEGQNVTLSCEQNLNHDAMYWYRQDPGQGLRLIYYSQIVNDFQKGDIAEGYSVSREKKESFPLTVTSAQKNPTAFYLCASSTRRGVDTEAFFGQGTRLTVV.

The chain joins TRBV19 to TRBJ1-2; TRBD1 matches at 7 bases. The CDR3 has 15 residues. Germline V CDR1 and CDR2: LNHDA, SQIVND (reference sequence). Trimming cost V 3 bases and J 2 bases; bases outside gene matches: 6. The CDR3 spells CASSIDRARNYGYTF. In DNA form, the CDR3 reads TGTGCCAGTAGTATCGACAGGGCACGGAACTATGGCTACACCTTC.

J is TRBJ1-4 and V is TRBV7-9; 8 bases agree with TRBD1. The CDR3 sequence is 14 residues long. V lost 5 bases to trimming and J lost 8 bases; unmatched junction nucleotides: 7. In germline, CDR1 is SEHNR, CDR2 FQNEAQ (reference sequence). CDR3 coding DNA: TGTGCCAGCAGCCGGACAGGGAGCGGAGAAAAACTGTTTTTT. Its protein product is CASSRTGSGEKLFF.

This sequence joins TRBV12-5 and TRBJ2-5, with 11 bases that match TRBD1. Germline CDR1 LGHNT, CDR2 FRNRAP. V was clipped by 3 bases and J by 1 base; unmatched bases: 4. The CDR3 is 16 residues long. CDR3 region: CASGFGGTGGQETQYF. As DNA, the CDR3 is TGTGCTAGTGGTTTCGGAGGGACAGGGGGCCAAGAGACCCAGTACTTC.

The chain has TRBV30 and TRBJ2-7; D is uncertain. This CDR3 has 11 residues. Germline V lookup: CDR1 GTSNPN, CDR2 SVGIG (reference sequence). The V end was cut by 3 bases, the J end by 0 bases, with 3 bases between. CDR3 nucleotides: TGTGCCTGGAGCCTCTCCTACGAGCAGTACTTC. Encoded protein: CAWSLSYEQYF.

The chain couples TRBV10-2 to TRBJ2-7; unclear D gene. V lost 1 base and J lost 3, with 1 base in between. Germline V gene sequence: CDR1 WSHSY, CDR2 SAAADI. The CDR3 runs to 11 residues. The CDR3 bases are TGCGCCAGCAGTGAGTTCTACGAGCAGTACTTC. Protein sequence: CASSEFYEQYF.